The 10 T cell receptor beta chains listed next were all sequenced from one sample in a study of CD4+ T cells in melanoma. Data came from immunoSEQ multiplex PCR; TCRdb stores just in-frame clones and leaves some out. The table shows about 10,000 clones, with about 65% occurring only once. Sequencing used cells from a culture (not recorded whether cultured in vitro). Every receptor here comes from a human donor with melanoma.

The chain is built from TRBV7-9 and TRBJ1-4, with D possibly TRBD1 on 5 matching bases. The CDR3 length is 14 residues. Trimming cost V 3 bases and J 8 bases, with 13 bases left between them. Per germline, CDR1 SEHNR and CDR2 FQNEAQ (reference sequence). The CDR3 DNA is TGTGCCAGCAGCTTTTCAGGGTTGGGAGAAAAACTGTTTTTT. This sequence encodes CASSFSGLGEKLFF.

This clone was counted a single time. The chain recombines TRBV5-8 with TRBJ2-7; D is unresolved. CDR3 length equals 13 residues. Trimming cost V 5 bases and J 3 bases, with 12 bases left between them. The germline CDR1 and CDR2 sequences are SGHTS and YDEGEE. The CDR3 loop reads CASRTVAGYEQYF. Written as DNA, the CDR3 is TGTGCCAGCAGGACCGTCGCAGGCTACGAGCAGTACTTC.

The chain uses TRBV30 and TRBJ1-5; TRBD1 matches at 12 bases. This CDR3 has 16 amino acids. Trimming removed 5 bases from V and 7 bases from J; junction bases left unmatched: 12. CDR1 is GTSNPN and CDR2 is SVGIG in the germline V gene (reference sequence). CDR3 DNA: TGTGCCTGGGCCGGGACAGGGGGCAGGTTGGGGCAGCCCCAGCATTTT. Translating it yields CAWAGTGGRLGQPQHF.

Written as DNA, the CDR3 is TGCGCCAGCAGCGACCTTGGGAGGTCGGCAGATACGCAGTATTTT. It specifies CASSDLGRSADTQYF. This chain joins TRBV4-1 and TRBJ2-3; possibly TRBD2 for D (6 bases). The V end lost 5 bases, the J end lost 4 bases, and 16 bases lay between the germline ends. Germline V gives CDR1 MGHRA, CDR2 YSYEKL. The CDR3 has 15 amino acids.

The rearrangement joins TRBV4-1 to TRBJ2-5, with TRBD1 as a possible D gene (6 bases). Germline V gene data show CDR1 as MGHRA and CDR2 as YSYEKL. The CDR3 is 14 amino acids. V lost 8 bases and J lost 0, with 13 bases in between. CDR3 sequence (DNA): TGCGCCAGCGGGAAGGACAGAAACCAAGAGACCCAGTACTTC. Translated: CASGKDRNQETQYF.

This clone was detected once. V gene TRBV5-1 combines with J gene TRBJ1-2, with a weak D call TRBD1 (5 bases). Germline V CDR1 and CDR2: SGHRS, YFSETQ. The CDR3 runs 15 residues. V lost 5 bases and J 1 base, leaving 15 bases between the germline ends. The CDR3 sequence: CASRPVGRGNYGYTF. CDR3 bases: TGCGCCAGCAGGCCTGTGGGGCGGGGTAACTATGGCTACACCTTC.

The chain combines TRBV7-9 with TRBJ1-4; no clear D. The CDR3 consists of 14 residues. Germline-derived CDR1 and CDR2 are SEHNR and FQNEAQ (reference sequence). Trimming shortened V by 2 bases and J by 5 bases, and 9 bases separated the two germline ends. CDR3 sequence: CASSLKGWNEKLFF. The CDR3 nucleotides read TGTGCCAGCAGCTTAAAAGGATGGAATGAAAAACTGTTTTTT. Filled out from reference TRBV7-9 and TRBJ1-4, the complete variable domain reads DTGVSQNPRHKITKRGQNVTFRCDPISEHNRLYWYRQTLGQGPEFLTYFQNEAQLEKSRLLSDRFSAERPKGSFSTLEIQRTEQGDSAMYLCASSLKGWNEKLFFGSGTQLSVL.

This clone has just one count. The chain is built from TRBV18 and TRBJ1-5; TRBD1 aligns across 10 bases. Germline CDR1 and CDR2: KGHSH and LQKENI. Germline trimming cut 6 bases from V and 5 bases from J; bases unmatched to any gene: 7. The CDR3 loop spans 15 amino acids. DNA for the CDR3: TGTGCCAGCTCTCGCCGGGACAGGGGTGATCAGCCCCAGCATTTT. It encodes CASSRRDRGDQPQHF. The variable domain in full, with the rest retrieved from reference TRBV18 and TRBJ1-5, is NAGVMQNPRHLVRRRGQEARLRCSPMKGHSHVYWYRQLPEEGLKFMVYLQKENIIDESGMPKERFSAEFPKEGPSILRIQQVVRGDSAAYFCASSRRDRGDQPQHFGDGTRLSIL.

The rearrangement joins TRBV15 to TRBJ2-2; D is possibly TRBD1 or TRBD2 (5 bases each). The CDR3 runs 13 residues. The germline gives CDR1 LNHNV, CDR2 YYDKDF (reference sequence). Trimming stripped 9 bases from V and 7 bases from J, with 15 bases between. The CDR3 coding sequence is TGTGCCACACGGAGGACATCGGGCGGGGAGCTGTTTTTT. It encodes CATRRTSGGELFF.

V usage is TRBV14 and J usage is TRBJ2-1; perhaps TRBD2 as D (7 bases). Trimming left V 3 bases short and J 8 bases short, with 17 bases between. Germline-derived CDR1 and CDR2 are SGHDN and FVKESK. The CDR3 totals 15 residues. The CDR3 spells CASSQGGNRVHEQFF. The CDR3 DNA is TGTGCCAGCAGCCAGGGGGGGAACAGGGTCCATGAGCAGTTCTTC.